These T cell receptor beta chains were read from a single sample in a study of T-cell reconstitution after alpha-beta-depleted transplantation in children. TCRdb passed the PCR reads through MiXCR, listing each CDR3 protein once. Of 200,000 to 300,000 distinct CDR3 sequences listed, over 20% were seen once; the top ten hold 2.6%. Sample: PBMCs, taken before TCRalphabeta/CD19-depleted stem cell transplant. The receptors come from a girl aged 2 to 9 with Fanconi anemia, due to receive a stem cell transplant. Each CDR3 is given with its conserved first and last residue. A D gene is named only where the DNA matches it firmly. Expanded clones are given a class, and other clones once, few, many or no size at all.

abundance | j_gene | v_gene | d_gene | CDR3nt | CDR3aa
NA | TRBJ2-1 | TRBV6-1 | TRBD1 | TGTGCCAGCAGTGGACGACAGGGGTGGAAGAATGAGCAGTTCTTC | CASSGRQGWKNEQFF
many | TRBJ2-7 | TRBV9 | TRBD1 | TGTGCCAGCAGTGAGACCGGGACAGGGGGCGAGCAGTACTTC | CASSETGTGGEQYF
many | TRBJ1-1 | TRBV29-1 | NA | TGCAGCGTATCCGTATTGGGTCAGAACACTGAAGCTTTCTTT | CSVSVLGQNTEAFF
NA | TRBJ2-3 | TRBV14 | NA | TGTGCCAGCAGCCAATTCGAGAATACGGGGACCTTT | CASSQFENTGTF
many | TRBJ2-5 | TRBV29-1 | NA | TGCAGCGTGGTCAGGGGAGCCGAGACCCAGTACTTC | CSVVRGAETQYF
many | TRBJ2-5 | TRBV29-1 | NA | TGCAGCGTTGAATCCAGGGCAGAGACCCAGTACTTC | CSVESRAETQYF
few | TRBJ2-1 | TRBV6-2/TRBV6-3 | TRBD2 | TGTGCCAGCAGCGTTACGGGACTATACTACAATGAGCAGTTCTTC | CASSVTGLYYNEQFF
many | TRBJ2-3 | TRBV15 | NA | TGTGCCACCAGCAGAGGCGTAGATACGCAGTATTTT | CATSRGVDTQYF
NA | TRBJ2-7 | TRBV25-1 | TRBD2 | TGTGCCAGCAGTGAAGACCAAGGGAGTCTAGCGGCCTACGAGCAGTACTTC | CASSEDQGSLAAYEQYF
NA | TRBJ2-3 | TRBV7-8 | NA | TGTGCCAGCAGCCCCTTTACAGATACGCAGTATTTT | CASSPFTDTQYF
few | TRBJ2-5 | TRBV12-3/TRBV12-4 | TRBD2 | TGTGCCAGCAGGACGCCGGGACCGGGGGGGGAGACCCAGTACTTC | CASRTPGPGGETQYF
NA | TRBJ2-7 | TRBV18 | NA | TGTGCCAGCTCACCACTAGGGACGGAGGCCTACGAGCAGTACTTC | CASSPLGTEAYEQYF
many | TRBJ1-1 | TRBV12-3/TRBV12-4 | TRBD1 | TGTGCCAGCAGTCCACGACAGGGGCACACTGAAGCTTTCTTT | CASSPRQGHTEAFF
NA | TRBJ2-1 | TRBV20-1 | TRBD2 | TGCAGTGCCCAAGGGGCGGGAGGGCATTACAATGAGCAGTTCTTC | CSAQGAGGHYNEQFF
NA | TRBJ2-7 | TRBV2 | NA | TGTGCCAGCAGTGATCTGGGACAAACAACCTACGAGCAGTACTTC | CASSDLGQTTYEQYF
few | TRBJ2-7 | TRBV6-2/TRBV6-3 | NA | TGTGCCAGCAGTTACCCCGACAGGCCTTACGAGCAGTACTTC | CASSYPDRPYEQYF
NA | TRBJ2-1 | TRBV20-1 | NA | TGCAGTGCTAGAAAGACCCACAATGAGCAGTTCTTC | CSARKTHNEQFF
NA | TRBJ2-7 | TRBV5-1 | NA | TGCGCCAGCAGCTTGAGGGGTAGGGCCGGCGGCTACGAGCAGTACTTC | CASSLRGRAGGYEQYF
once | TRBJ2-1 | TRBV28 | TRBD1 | TGTGCCAGCAGTTTGACGCCCCCCCACGGGCACAGGGGGCATTTGGACGACTACAATGAGCAGTTCTTC | CASSLTPPHGHRGHLDDYNEQFF
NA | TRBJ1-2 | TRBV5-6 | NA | TGTGCCAGCCTAAAATCTTTCGGGCAGGGGCAGGATGGCTACACCTTC | CASLKSFGQGQDGYTF
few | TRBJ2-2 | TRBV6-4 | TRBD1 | TGTGCCAGCAGCCAGGGGGAAGTAGCCGGGGAGCTGTTTTTT | CASSQGEVAGELFF
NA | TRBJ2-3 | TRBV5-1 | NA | TGCGCCAGCACCAGGGGTGGCGGGAGCACAGATACGCAGTATTTT | CASTRGGGSTDTQYF